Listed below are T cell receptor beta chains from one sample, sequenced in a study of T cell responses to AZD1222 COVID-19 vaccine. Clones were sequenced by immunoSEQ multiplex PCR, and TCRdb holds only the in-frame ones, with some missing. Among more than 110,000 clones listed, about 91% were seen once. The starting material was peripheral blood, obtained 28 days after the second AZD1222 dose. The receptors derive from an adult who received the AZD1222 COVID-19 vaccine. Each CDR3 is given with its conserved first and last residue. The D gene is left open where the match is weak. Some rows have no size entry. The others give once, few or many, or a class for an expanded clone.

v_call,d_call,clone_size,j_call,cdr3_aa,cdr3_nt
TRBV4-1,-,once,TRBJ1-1,CASSPGSQAFF,TGCGCCAGCAGCCCAGGTTCCCAAGCTTTCTTT
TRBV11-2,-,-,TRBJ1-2,CASSPDRGNGYTF,TGTGCCAGCAGCCCTGATCGGGGGAATGGCTACACCTTC
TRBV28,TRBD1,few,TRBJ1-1,CASRGITGVNEAFF,TGTGCCAGCAGAGGAATAACAGGGGTCAATGAAGCTTTCTTT
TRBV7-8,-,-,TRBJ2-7,CASSLADSYEQYF,TGTGCCAGCAGCTTAGCGGACTCCTACGAGCAGTACTTC
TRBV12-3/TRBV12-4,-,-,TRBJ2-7,CASSRQNSYEQYF,TGTGCCAGCAGTAGACAGAACTCCTACGAGCAGTACTTC
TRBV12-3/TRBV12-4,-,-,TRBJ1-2,CASSLPGGGGYTF,TGTGCCAGCAGTTTACCTGGTGGGGGTGGCTACACCTTC
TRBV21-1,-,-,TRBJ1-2,CASSPLSGAGINYGYTF,TGTGCCAGCAGCCCCCTTAGCGGGGCAGGGATTAACTATGGCTACACCTTC
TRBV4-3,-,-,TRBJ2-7,CASSQWYDSSYEQYF,TGCGCCAGCAGCCAATGGTACGACAGCTCCTACGAGCAGTACTTC
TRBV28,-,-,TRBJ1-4,CASSSQGVGEKLFF,TGTGCCAGCAGTTCACAGGGAGTTGGGGAAAAACTGTTTTTT
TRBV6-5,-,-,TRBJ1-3,CASSLDRSSGNTIYF,TGTGCCAGCAGTCTTGACAGGAGCTCTGGAAACACCATATATTTT
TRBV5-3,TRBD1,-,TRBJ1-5,CARSPTGASNQPQHF,TGTGCCAGAAGCCCAACAGGGGCGAGCAATCAGCCCCAGCATTTT
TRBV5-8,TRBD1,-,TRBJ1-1,CASSPRTGASGTEAFF,TGTGCCAGCAGCCCTCGGACAGGGGCGTCCGGGACTGAAGCTTTCTTT